This T cell receptor beta chain was sequenced in a study of post-analysis software for immune sequencing data. Study at large: Several disease courses (relapsing-remitting, secondary progressive and progressive-relapsing) of multiple sclerosis were included.

The CDR3 is 12 amino acids. The trim removed 10 bases at V and 0 bases at J, leaving 2 bases unmatched. Germline CDR1 MNHEY, CDR2 SVGAGI. cDNA libraries of TCR beta carried unique molecular identifiers. Using its own MiXCR run on the PCR reads, TCRdb lists one record per CDR3 protein. The top ten clones hold roughly 6% of a sample with roughly 570,000 distinct CDR3 sequences, 30% to 40% of them seen once. Findings of the study overall: With F measure, samples from one preparation batch clustered together strongly. Compared with controls, patients had more of about 5 TRBV segments, including TRBV5-6, TRBV5-1 and TRBV20-1. Significantly decreased normalized Chao1 diversity was recorded for multiple sclerosis patients relative to controls.

Concerning this clonotype: Its antigen is undetermined.

The specimen sequenced was blood. The gene calls are TRBV6-5 and TRBJ2-5; 7 bases map to TRBD1. This clonotype originated in a girl under 18 with multiple sclerosis. Here the CDR3 DNA reads TGTGCCACTGGACAGGACCAAGAGACCCAGTACTTC. Protein: CATGQDQETQYF.